The clone carrying this T cell receptor (beta chain) has a count of ten or more. Its antigen is as yet unknown. The data stem from a study of identical twins. Findings and caveats of the study: In drawing conclusions, the study used cross-sectional statistical analysis and did not follow the same donors. Clonotypes of the beta chain that were abundant in cord blood carried fewer insertions (memory repertoires showed none).

TCRdb reprocessed the 5' RACE reads with MiXCR, giving one entry per CDR3 protein. The repertoire holds hundreds of thousands of distinct CDR3 sequences, with around 6% as singletons. The CDR3 totals 14 residues. V was shortened by 5 bases and J by 5 bases, with 10 bases between the two germline ends. V is TRBV12-3 or TRBV12-4 and J is TRBJ1-6; D unresolved. This sequence originates from a man between 18 and 29 years old in good health. Sequencing used naive T cells sorted from blood. The CDR3 here is CASSPNSDNSPLHF. The CDR3 DNA reads as TGTGCCAGCAGTCCCAACAGTGATAATTCACCCCTCCACTTT.